These 2 T cell receptor beta chains were sequenced from one sample in a study of molecular identifiers for immune sequencing clone quantification. Each CDR3 protein is one row after TCRdb ran MiXCR on the PCR reads. Among approximately 40,000 distinct CDR3 sequences, approximately 22% were seen once, and the ten largest hold around 1%. The specimen was naive CD8+ T cells from blood, with Jurkat cell RNA spiked in. Indicated subset: FACS-sorted CD8+CD4-CCR7+CD45RA+ naive T cells. The receptors here all came from a human donor in good health. Some libraries in this study had Jurkat cell RNA spiked in.

This clonotype was detected many times. The chain uses TRBV7-9 and TRBJ2-7; TRBD1 is a possible D gene (5 bases). Germline assignment: CDR1 SEHNR and CDR2 FQNEAQ (reference sequence). V lost 5 bases and J lost 6, with 17 bases in between. The CDR3 is made up of 14 amino acids. CDR3 protein: CASSLGLGPGEQYF. The CDR3 coding sequence is TGTGCCAGCAGCCTAGGGTTGGGGCCGGGCGAGCAGTACTTC.

The chain uses TRBV6-5 and TRBJ2-3; TRBD1 agrees at 10 bases. This CDR3 is built from 15 residues. J gave up 3 bases and V 1 base, and 1 base lay outside the gene matches. The germline gives CDR1 MNHEY, CDR2 SVGAGI. The CDR3 coding sequence is TGTGCCAGCAGTTACTGGACAGGGGGTACAGATACGCAGTATTTT. Its protein is CASSYWTGGTDTQYF.